These 29 T cell receptor beta chains share one sample of origin, sequenced in a study of T-cell memory formation after mild COVID-19. TCRdb reprocessed the 5' RACE reads with MiXCR, giving one entry per CDR3 protein. Of around 45,000 distinct CDR3 sequences listed, 8.5% to 10% are singletons. Sequencing used PBMCs or a T cell subset sorted from them (not recorded which). These receptors were obtained from an adult woman who had mild COVID-19 (a few samples of this study predate the infection). Cell type and time point are not known.

This clonotype was counted between two and nine times. The chain carries TRBV6-4 and TRBJ2-2, with D possibly TRBD1 on 6 matching bases. V dropped 8 bases and J dropped 2 bases, with 12 bases sitting between them. The germline gives CDR1 MRHNA, CDR2 SNTAGT. The CDR3 is 14 residues long. CDR3 nucleotides: TGTGCCAGCCGAGGACAGATTAACACCGGGGAGCTGTTTTTT. Residues: CASRGQINTGELFF.

In its sample, this clonotype was seen a few times. The chain uses TRBV19 and TRBJ2-2; 8 bases align to TRBD1. Trimming removed 6 bases from V and 6 bases from J; junction bases left unmatched: 9. Germline-derived CDR1 and CDR2 are LNHDA and SQIVND (reference sequence). The CDR3 runs 15 residues. CDR3 coding DNA: TGTGCCAGTAGAGTGACAGGGGCCATTTCCGGGGAGCTGTTTTTT. It translates to CASRVTGAISGELFF.

Only a few counts were recorded for this clonotype. The V and J genes are TRBV7-8 and TRBJ1-2, with D possibly being TRBD1 (5 bases). Per the germline V gene, CDR1 is SGHVS and CDR2 is FQNEAQ. The V gene lost 5 bases and the J gene lost 2 bases, with 18 bases spanning the gap. The CDR3 extends over 16 amino acids. The CDR3 loop is CASSPHPTETNYGYTF. The CDR3 DNA sequence: TGTGCCAGCAGCCCCCACCCGACAGAGACGAACTATGGCTACACCTTC.

J is TRBJ1-5 and V is TRBV4-2; TRBD1 matches at 9 bases. V was clipped by 4 bases and J by 5 bases; unmatched bases: 9. CDR3 length: 16 residues. Germline V gene data show CDR1 as LGHNA and CDR2 as YNFKEQ. CDR3 loop: CASSPERTGVYQPQHF. The CDR3 DNA reads TGTGCCAGCAGCCCAGAGAGGACAGGGGTTTATCAGCCCCAGCATTTT.

This clonotype was picked up a small number of times. The chain employs TRBV20-1 and TRBJ1-1, with 7 bases matching TRBD1. CDR1 and CDR2 (germline): DFQATT, SNEGSKA (reference sequence). The CDR3 has 14 amino acids. V was pared by 5 bases and J by 1 base, with 7 bases of the junction left unmatched. This chain's CDR3 is CSADRALENTEAFF. The CDR3 DNA reads TGCAGTGCTGACAGGGCCCTCGAGAACACTGAAGCTTTCTTT.

There are a few counts of this clonotype. The chain couples TRBV4-3 to TRBJ2-2; the D is unclear. The CDR3 is 12 residues long. Germline-derived CDR1 and CDR2 are LGHNA and YSLEER. V lost 1 base and J lost 9, with 6 bases in between. CDR3 in DNA: TGCGCCAGCAGCCAAGTGAATCGGGAGCTGTTTTTT. It yields the protein CASSQVNRELFF.

This clonotype was seen a few times. The CDR3 spells CASSYLQKTEAFF. The DNA of the CDR3 is TGTGCCAGCAGTTACCTTCAGAAAACTGAAGCTTTCTTT. This chain links TRBV6-5 with TRBJ1-1; no definite D call. Germline CDR1 reads MNHEY; CDR2 reads SVGAGI. The CDR3 contains 13 residues. The V end lost 2 bases, the J end lost 5 bases, and 9 bases lay between the germline ends.

There are a few counts of this clonotype. The chain links TRBV19 to TRBJ1-5, with D possibly matching TRBD1 (5 bases). The CDR3 length is 15 residues. V was shortened by 0 bases and J by 7 bases, with 13 bases between the two germline ends. Germline CDR1 and CDR2: LNHDA and SQIVND (reference sequence). The CDR3 protein is CASSIDRTNGQPQHF. The CDR3 nucleotides are TGTGCCAGTAGTATAGATCGGACAAACGGACAGCCCCAGCATTTT. Complete variable domain (other parts from reference TRBV19 and TRBJ1-5): DGGITQSPKYLFRKEGQNVTLSCEQNLNHDAMYWYRQDPGQGLRLIYYSQIVNDFQKGDIAEGYSVSREKKESFPLTVTSAQKNPTAFYLCASSIDRTNGQPQHFGDGTRLSIL.

This clonotype has a count of ten or more. The chain has TRBV20-1 and TRBJ2-1; D ambiguous. The CDR3 loop spans 12 amino acids. CDR1 and CDR2 from the germline V gene are DFQATT and SNEGSKA (reference sequence). V was pared by 5 bases and J by 10 bases, with 15 bases between. CDR3 bases: TGCAGTGCTGAACCAGACACACAGGAGCAGTTCTTC. Amino acids: CSAEPDTQEQFF.

V usage is TRBV5-1 and J usage is TRBJ1-1; 7 bases map to TRBD1. Germline assignment: CDR1 SGHRS and CDR2 YFSETQ. V shed 3 bases, J shed 2 bases, and the junction held 4 bases outside the gene matches. The CDR3 length is 14 residues. The chain's CDR3 is CASSSRGTNTEAFF. The CDR3 coding sequence is TGCGCCAGCAGCTCCAGGGGGACCAACACTGAAGCTTTCTTT.

The sample holds a few counts of this clonotype. The rearrangement uses TRBV24-1 and TRBJ2-3; maybe TRBD2 (7 bases). CDR1 KGHDR and CDR2 SFDVKD come from the germline V gene. CDR3 length: 16 residues. V gave up 10 bases and J gave up 1 base, with 20 bases separating them. The CDR3 DNA sequence: TGTGCCACGAGACCCAACAGGGCGGGAGGCACAGATACGCAGTATTTT. Residues: CATRPNRAGGTDTQYF.

The genes are TRBV20-1 and TRBJ1-2; 9 positions match TRBD1. The CDR3 is 13 residues long. Germline values: CDR1 DFQATT, CDR2 SNEGSKA (reference sequence). The CDR3 loop is CTTTGGVIDGYTF. The CDR3, as DNA: TGCACTACCACAGGGGGCGTAATCGATGGCTACACCTTC.

This clonotype occurred a few times. This CDR3 is CASSFDGSGQPQHF. The CDR3 DNA reads as TGTGCCAGCAGCTTCGATGGAAGTGGTCAGCCCCAGCATTTT. V usage is TRBV7-9 and J usage is TRBJ1-5; D is unclear. The CDR3 covers 14 residues. The V gene lost 3 bases and the J gene lost 6 bases, with 12 bases spanning the gap. Germline V gene sequence: CDR1 SEHNR, CDR2 FQNEAQ (reference sequence).

The V gene is TRBV29-1, the J gene TRBJ2-1; 8 nucleotides line up with TRBD2. The CDR3 covers 15 residues. Germline CDR1 SQVTM, CDR2 ANQGSEA. The V gene end was trimmed by 8 bases and the J gene end by 9 bases; junction bases not matched to a gene: 18. The DNA of the CDR3 is TGCAGCCTCAGGCTTATAGCGGGGAGAATGAGTGAGCAGTTCTTC. This translates into CSLRLIAGRMSEQFF.

This clonotype came up many times. V gene TRBV5-1 combines with J gene TRBJ2-1, with D maybe TRBD1 (6 bases). V shed 4 bases and J shed 4 bases, with 12 bases lying between them. The CDR3 length is 14 residues. Looked up from germline, CDR1 is SGHRS and CDR2 is YFSETQ. CDR3 bases: TGCGCCAGCAGCAACCCTAGGGGGTACAATGAGCAGTTCTTC. It yields the protein CASSNPRGYNEQFF.

This clonotype was counted a few times. The chain combines TRBV6-2 or TRBV6-3 with TRBJ1-6, with TRBD1 as a possible D gene (6 bases). Per the germline V gene, CDR1 is MNHEY and CDR2 is SVGEGT. CDR3 length: 14 residues. V lost 5 bases and J 11 bases, leaving 16 bases between the germline ends. The CDR3 is CASSDQGIKAPLHF. CDR3 nucleotide sequence: TGTGCCAGCAGTGACCAGGGGATCAAGGCACCCCTCCACTTT.

The rearrangement uses TRBV7-2 and TRBJ2-3; TRBD1 might be the D (5 bases). There are 12 residues in the CDR3. The germline V gene has CDR1 SGHTA and CDR2 FQGNSA. Trimming took off 0 bases at V and 11 bases at J, with 9 bases between the two ends. The CDR3 loop is CASSLAGRVQYF. The DNA for the CDR3 is TGTGCCAGCAGCTTAGCGGGGCGAGTGCAGTATTTT.

The chain uses TRBV2 and TRBJ1-5; no firm D call. The CDR3 is made up of 15 amino acids. The germline V and J ends were trimmed by 7 bases and 0 bases, with 13 bases remaining between them. Germline V CDR1 and CDR2: SNHLY, FYNNEI. The CDR3, as DNA: TGTGCCAGCAAACGAAGGGAGAATAGCAATCAGCCCCAGCATTTT. Translated, it gives CASKRRENSNQPQHF.

The chain is built from TRBV5-6 and TRBJ1-6; 7 nucleotides match TRBD1. Germline V lookup: CDR1 SGHDT, CDR2 YYEEEE. The length of the CDR3 is 15 residues. V dropped 1 base and J dropped 9; count of bases not matched to a gene: 7. This CDR3 is CASSLSGTVGSPLHF. The DNA of the CDR3 is TGTGCCAGCAGCTTGTCCGGGACAGTAGGTTCACCCCTCCACTTT.

The chain uses TRBV6-5 and TRBJ2-5, with 7 bases fitting TRBD2. This CDR3 is 16 amino acids long. The V and J ends lost 7 bases and 5 bases, in that order; junction bases with no gene match: 16. Germline V lookup: CDR1 MNHEY, CDR2 SVGAGI. In DNA, the CDR3 is TGTGCCAGCACTACAGATGGACTAGATAAGAGGGAGACCCAGTACTTC. Its translation: CASTTDGLDKRETQYF.

J is TRBJ2-1 and V is TRBV7-3, with TRBD2 identical over 10 bases. Trimming took 5 bases from V and 4 from J; bases not matched to a gene: 8. Germline V gives CDR1 SGHTA, CDR2 FQGTGA. The CDR3 extends over 16 amino acids. In DNA, the CDR3 is TGTGCCAGCAGCCGGGAGGGGACTAGCGCGTACAATGAGCAGTTCTTC. Translation: CASSREGTSAYNEQFF.

V usage is TRBV3-1 and J usage is TRBJ2-7; TRBD1 might be the D (6 bases). V lost 4 bases and J lost 6, with 19 bases in between. This CDR3 region has 15 residues. CDR1 and CDR2 (germline): LGHDT, YNNKEL (reference sequence). The CDR3 loop is CASSPRQEFAREQYF. The CDR3 nucleotides read TGTGCCAGCAGCCCTCGACAGGAGTTCGCGCGCGAGCAGTACTTC.

The sample holds a few counts of this clonotype. The genes are TRBV19 and TRBJ2-5, with D uncertain. CDR1 and CDR2 (germline): LNHDA, SQIVND (reference sequence). This CDR3 has 14 residues. V was clipped by 3 bases and J by 1 base, with 9 bases between them. CDR3 bases: TGTGCCAGTAGTATGTATACTGGCCAAGAGACCCAGTACTTC. Translated, it gives CASSMYTGQETQYF. Full variable domain (missing parts from reference TRBV19 and TRBJ2-5): DGGITQSPKYLFRKEGQNVTLSCEQNLNHDAMYWYRQDPGQGLRLIYYSQIVNDFQKGDIAEGYSVSREKKESFPLTVTSAQKNPTAFYLCASSMYTGQETQYFGPGTRLLVL.

This clonotype occurred many times. This sequence joins TRBV18 and TRBJ2-1; possibly TRBD1 for D (6 bases). Between the trimmed V and J ends, which lost 2 bases and 0 bases, there was a span of 11 bases. Germline V gene sequence: CDR1 KGHSH, CDR2 LQKENI. The CDR3 consists of 16 residues. This chain's CDR3 is CASSPVDRTSYNEQFF. CDR3 DNA sequence: TGTGCCAGCTCACCAGTCGACAGGACCTCCTACAATGAGCAGTTCTTC.

The genes are TRBV9 and TRBJ1-6, with D unresolved. The germline CDR1 and CDR2 sequences are SGDLS and YYNGEE. The CDR3 is made up of 13 amino acids. Trimming removed 1 base at V and 7 bases at J, with 6 bases between. CDR3 DNA: TGTGCCAGCAGCGTAAATTCAAATTCACCCCTCCACTTT. Amino acids: CASSVNSNSPLHF.

V and J are TRBV29-1 and TRBJ2-2; TRBD2 might be the D (5 bases). CDR1 is SQVTM and CDR2 is ANQGSEA in the germline V gene. The V and J ends lost 2 bases and 4 bases respectively, with 11 bases between them. The CDR3 is made up of 14 amino acids. The DNA for the CDR3 is TGCAGCGTTGAATCCGGGGTGGCCACCGGGGAGCTGTTTTTT. Translated, it gives CSVESGVATGELFF.

J is TRBJ1-4 and V is TRBV19; D is possibly TRBD1 (6 bases). Between the trimmed V and J ends, which lost 3 bases and 5 bases, there was a span of 13 bases. Germline V CDR1 and CDR2: LNHDA, SQIVND (reference sequence). The CDR3 runs to 15 residues. This chain's CDR3 is CASSIRGGGNEKLFF. As DNA, the CDR3 is TGTGCCAGTAGTATCAGAGGGGGAGGAAATGAAAAACTGTTTTTT.

The chain couples TRBV7-9 to TRBJ2-5; 10 nucleotides line up with TRBD2. Germline V gene lookup returns CDR1 SEHNR and CDR2 FQNEAQ (reference sequence). Germline trimming cut 2 bases from V and 0 bases from J; bases unmatched to any gene: 6. This CDR3 is built from 17 residues. The CDR3 sequence is CASSLLGTSDYQETQYF. The CDR3 coding sequence is TGTGCCAGCAGCTTACTTGGGACTAGCGATTACCAAGAGACCCAGTACTTC.

Ten or more counts support this clonotype. The rearrangement joins TRBV5-6 to TRBJ2-7; D possibly matches TRBD1 or TRBD2 (7 bases each). The CDR3 has 16 amino acids. Trimming pared 1 base from V and 0 bases from J, leaving 14 bases between. CDR1 is SGHDT, CDR2 YYEEEE, per germline. The DNA for the CDR3 is TGTGCCAGCAGCTTGCGTCAGGGGGGGCCCTCCTACGAGCAGTACTTC. It encodes CASSLRQGGPSYEQYF. Drawing the rest from reference TRBV5-6 and TRBJ2-7, the complete variable domain is DAGVTQSPTHLIKTRGQQVTLRCSPKSGHDTVSWYQQALGQGPQFIFQYYEEEERQRGNFPDRFSGHQFPNYSSELNVNALLLGDSALYLCASSLRQGGPSYEQYFGPGTRLTVT.